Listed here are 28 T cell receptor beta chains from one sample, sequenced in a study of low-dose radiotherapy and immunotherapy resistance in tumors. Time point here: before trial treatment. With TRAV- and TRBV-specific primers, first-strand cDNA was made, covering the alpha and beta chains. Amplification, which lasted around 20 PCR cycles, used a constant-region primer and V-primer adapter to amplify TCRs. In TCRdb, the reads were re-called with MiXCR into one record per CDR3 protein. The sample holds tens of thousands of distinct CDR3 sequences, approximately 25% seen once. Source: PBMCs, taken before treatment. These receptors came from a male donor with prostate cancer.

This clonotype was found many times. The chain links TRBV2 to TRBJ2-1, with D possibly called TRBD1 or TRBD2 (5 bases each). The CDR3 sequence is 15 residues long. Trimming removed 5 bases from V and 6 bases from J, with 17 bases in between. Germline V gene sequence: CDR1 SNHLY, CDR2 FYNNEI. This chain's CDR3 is CASSSQGRESNEQFF. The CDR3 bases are TGTGCCAGCAGTTCCCAGGGAAGGGAGTCCAATGAGCAGTTCTTC.

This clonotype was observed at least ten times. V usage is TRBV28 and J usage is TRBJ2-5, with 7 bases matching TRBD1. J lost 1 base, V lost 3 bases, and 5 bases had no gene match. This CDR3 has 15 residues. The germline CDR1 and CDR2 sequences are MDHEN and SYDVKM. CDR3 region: CASSFDRVRQETQYF. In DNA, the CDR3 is TGTGCCAGCAGTTTTGACAGGGTACGCCAAGAGACCCAGTACTTC.

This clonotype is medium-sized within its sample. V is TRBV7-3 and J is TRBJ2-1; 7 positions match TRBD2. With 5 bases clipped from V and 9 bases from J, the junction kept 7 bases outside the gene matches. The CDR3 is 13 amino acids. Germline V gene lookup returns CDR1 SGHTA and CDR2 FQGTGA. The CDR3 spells CASSPRLAGEQFF. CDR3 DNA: TGTGCCAGCAGCCCCCGACTAGCCGGTGAGCAGTTCTTC.

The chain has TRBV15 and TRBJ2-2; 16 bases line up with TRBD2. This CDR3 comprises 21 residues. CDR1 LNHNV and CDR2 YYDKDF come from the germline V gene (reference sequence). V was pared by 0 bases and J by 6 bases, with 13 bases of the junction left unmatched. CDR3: CATSRDIIGTSGGAGAGELFF. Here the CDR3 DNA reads TGTGCCACCAGCAGAGATATAATCGGGACTAGCGGGGGGGCCGGTGCCGGGGAGCTGTTTTTT.

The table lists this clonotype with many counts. The CDR3 is CSVEDVGQLNYGYTF. As DNA, the CDR3 is TGCAGCGTTGAAGATGTCGGACAGCTTAACTATGGCTACACCTTC. J is TRBJ1-2 and V is TRBV29-1; a possible D gene is TRBD1 (6 bases). The CDR3 spans 15 residues. Deletions cut 0 bases from V and 1 base from J, with 12 bases between. In germline, CDR1 is SQVTM, CDR2 ANQGSEA.

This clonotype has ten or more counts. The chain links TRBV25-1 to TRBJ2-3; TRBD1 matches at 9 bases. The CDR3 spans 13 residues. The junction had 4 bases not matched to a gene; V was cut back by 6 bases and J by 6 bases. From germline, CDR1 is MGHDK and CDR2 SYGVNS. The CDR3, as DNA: TGTGCCAGCAGACAGGGGGCCCTCGATACGCAGTATTTT. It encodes CASRQGALDTQYF.

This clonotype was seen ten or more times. The CDR3: CASSFTGGGDTQYF. DNA of the CDR3: TGTGCCAGCAGTTTTACCGGGGGCGGAGATACGCAGTATTTT. The rearrangement links TRBV12-3 or TRBV12-4 to TRBJ2-3, with D perhaps being TRBD1 or TRBD2 (6 bases each). This CDR3 has 14 amino acids. V was clipped by 3 bases and J by 5 bases, with 12 bases between them.

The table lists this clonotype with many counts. This chain's CDR3 is CASSPTGNTQYF. Here the CDR3 DNA reads TGCGCCAGCAGCCCCACGGGAAATACGCAGTATTTT. The rearrangement joins TRBV5-1 to TRBJ2-3, with D perhaps TRBD2 (5 bases). Germline assignment: CDR1 SGHRS and CDR2 YFSETQ. Trimming pared 4 bases from V and 7 bases from J, leaving 10 bases between. The CDR3 covers 12 residues.

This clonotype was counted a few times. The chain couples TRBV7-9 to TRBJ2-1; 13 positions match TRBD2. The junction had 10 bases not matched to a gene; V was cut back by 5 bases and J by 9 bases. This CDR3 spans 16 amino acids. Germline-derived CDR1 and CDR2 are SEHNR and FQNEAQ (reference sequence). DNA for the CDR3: TGTGCCAGCAGCCGACCAACGGGACTAGCGGGGTTTGAGCAGTTCTTC. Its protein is CASSRPTGLAGFEQFF.

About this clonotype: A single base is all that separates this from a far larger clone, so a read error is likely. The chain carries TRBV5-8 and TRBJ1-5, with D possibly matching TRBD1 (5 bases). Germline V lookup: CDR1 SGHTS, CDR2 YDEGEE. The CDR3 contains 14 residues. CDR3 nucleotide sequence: TGTGCCAGCAGCTTGGATACAGGCAAGCAGCCCCAGCATTTT. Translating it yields CASSLDTGKQPQHF.

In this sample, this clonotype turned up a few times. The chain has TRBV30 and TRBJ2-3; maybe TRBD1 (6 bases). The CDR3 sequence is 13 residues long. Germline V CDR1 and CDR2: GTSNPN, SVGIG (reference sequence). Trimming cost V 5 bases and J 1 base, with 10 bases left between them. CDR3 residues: CAWGGDRTDTQYF. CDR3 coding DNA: TGTGCCTGGGGGGGCGATCGCACAGATACGCAGTATTTT.

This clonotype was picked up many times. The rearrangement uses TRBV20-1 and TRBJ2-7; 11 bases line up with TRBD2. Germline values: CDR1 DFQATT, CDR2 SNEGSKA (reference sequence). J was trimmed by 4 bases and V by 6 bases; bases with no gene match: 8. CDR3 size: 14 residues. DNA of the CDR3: TGCAGTGCGGATACTAGCGGGAGCTTATACGAGCAGTACTTC. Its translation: CSADTSGSLYEQYF.

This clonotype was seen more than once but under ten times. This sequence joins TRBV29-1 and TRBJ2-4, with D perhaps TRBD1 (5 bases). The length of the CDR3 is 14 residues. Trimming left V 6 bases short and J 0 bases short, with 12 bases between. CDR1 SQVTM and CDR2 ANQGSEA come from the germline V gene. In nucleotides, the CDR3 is TGCAGCGTAAGGACAACATTAGCCAAAAACATTCAGTACTTC. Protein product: CSVRTTLAKNIQYF.

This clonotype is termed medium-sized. For the CDR3, the DNA is TGTGCCAGCAGCTTAGACCCAGCTCAAGAGACCCAGTACTTC. Encoded protein: CASSLDPAQETQYF. V is TRBV11-2 and J is TRBJ2-5; no firm D call. With 0 bases removed from V and 2 bases from J, the gap between germline ends came to 7 bases. The CDR3 covers 14 residues. Germline CDR1 is SGHAT and CDR2 is FQNNGV.

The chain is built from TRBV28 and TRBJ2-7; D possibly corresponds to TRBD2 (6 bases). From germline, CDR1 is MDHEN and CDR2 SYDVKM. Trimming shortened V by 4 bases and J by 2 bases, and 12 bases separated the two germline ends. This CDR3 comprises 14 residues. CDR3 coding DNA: TGTGCCAGCAGTTCCGCGCCGGGAGCCTACGAGCAGTACTTC. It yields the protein CASSSAPGAYEQYF.

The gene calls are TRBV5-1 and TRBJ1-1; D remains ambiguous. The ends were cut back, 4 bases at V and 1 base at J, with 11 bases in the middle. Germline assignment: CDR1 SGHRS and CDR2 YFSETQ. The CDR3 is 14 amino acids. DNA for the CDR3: TGCGCCAGCAGCCCAGGACCTACGAACACTGAAGCTTTCTTT. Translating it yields CASSPGPTNTEAFF. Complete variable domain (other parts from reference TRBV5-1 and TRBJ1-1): KAGVTQTPRYLIKTRGQQVTLSCSPISGHRSVSWYQQTPGQGLQFLFEYFSETQRNKGNFPGRFSGRQFSNSRSEMNVSTLELGDSALYLCASSPGPTNTEAFFGQGTRLTVV.

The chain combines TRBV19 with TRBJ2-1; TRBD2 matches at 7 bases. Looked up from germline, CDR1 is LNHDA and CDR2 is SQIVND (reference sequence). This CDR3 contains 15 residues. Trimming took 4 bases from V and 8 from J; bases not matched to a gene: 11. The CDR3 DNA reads TGTGCCAGTAGTACTCTAGCGGACCCTCTCGATGAGCAGTTCTTC. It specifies CASSTLADPLDEQFF.

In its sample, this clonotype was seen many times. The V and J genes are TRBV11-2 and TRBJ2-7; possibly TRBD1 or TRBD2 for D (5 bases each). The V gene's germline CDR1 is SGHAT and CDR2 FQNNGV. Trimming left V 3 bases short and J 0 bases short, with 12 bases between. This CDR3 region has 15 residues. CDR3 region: CASSLGVGDSYEQYF. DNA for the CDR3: TGTGCCAGCAGCTTGGGGGTCGGTGACTCCTACGAGCAGTACTTC. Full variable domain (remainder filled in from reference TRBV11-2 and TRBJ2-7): EAGVAQSPRYKIIEKRQSVAFWCNPISGHATLYWYQQILGQGPKLLIQFQNNGVVDDSQLPKDRFSAERLKGVDSTLKIQPAKLEDSAVYLCASSLGVGDSYEQYFGPGTRLTVT.

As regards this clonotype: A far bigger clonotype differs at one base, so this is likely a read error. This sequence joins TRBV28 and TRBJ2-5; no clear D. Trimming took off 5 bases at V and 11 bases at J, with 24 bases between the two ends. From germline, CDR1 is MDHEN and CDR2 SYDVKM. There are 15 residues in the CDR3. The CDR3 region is CASSQVSRSYNEQYF. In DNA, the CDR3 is TGTGCCAGCAGTCAGGTTTCCCGCTCCTACAATGAGCAGTACTTC.

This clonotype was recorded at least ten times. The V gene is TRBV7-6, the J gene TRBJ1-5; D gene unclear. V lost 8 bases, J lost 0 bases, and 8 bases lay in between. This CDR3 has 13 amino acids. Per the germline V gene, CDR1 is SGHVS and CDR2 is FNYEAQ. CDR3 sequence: CASRRDSNQPQHF. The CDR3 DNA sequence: TGTGCCAGCCGCCGAGATAGCAATCAGCCCCAGCATTTT.

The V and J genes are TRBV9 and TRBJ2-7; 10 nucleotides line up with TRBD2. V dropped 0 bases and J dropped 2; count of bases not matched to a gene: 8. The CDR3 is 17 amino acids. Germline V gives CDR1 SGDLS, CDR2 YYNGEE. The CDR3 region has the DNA TGTGCCAGCAGCGTAGGGGCTAGCGGGGGTCGAACCTACGAGCAGTACTTC. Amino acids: CASSVGASGGRTYEQYF.

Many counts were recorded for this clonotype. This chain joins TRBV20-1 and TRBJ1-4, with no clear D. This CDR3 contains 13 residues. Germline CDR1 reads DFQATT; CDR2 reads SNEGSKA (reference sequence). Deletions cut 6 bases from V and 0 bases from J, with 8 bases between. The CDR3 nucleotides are TGCAGTGCCAAACAGCCAACTAATGAAAAACTGTTTTTT. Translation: CSAKQPTNEKLFF.

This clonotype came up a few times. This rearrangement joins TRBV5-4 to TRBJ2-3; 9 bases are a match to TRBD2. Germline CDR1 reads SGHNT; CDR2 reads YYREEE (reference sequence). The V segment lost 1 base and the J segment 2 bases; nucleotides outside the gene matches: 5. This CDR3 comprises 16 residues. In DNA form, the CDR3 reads TGTGCCAGCAGCTTGTTGCTAGCGGGAAACACAGATACGCAGTATTTT. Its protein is CASSLLLAGNTDTQYF.

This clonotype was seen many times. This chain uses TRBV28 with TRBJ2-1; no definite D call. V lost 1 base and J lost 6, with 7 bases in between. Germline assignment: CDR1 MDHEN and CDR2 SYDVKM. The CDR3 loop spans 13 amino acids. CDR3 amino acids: CASSLFGANEQFF. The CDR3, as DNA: TGTGCCAGCAGTTTATTCGGCGCCAATGAGCAGTTCTTC.

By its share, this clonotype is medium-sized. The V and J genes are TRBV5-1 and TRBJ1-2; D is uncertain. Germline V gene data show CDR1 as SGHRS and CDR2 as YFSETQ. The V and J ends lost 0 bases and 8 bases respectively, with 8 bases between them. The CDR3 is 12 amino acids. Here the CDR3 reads CASSLVDEGYTF. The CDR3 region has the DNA TGCGCCAGCAGCTTGGTGGACGAAGGCTACACCTTC.

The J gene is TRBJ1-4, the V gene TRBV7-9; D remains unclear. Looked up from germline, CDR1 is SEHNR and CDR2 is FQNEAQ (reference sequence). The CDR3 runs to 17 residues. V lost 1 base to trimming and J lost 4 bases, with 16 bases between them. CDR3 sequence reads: CASSLVGLQNYNEKLFF. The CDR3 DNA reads TGTGCCAGCAGCTTAGTCGGGCTGCAGAACTATAATGAAAAACTGTTTTTT.

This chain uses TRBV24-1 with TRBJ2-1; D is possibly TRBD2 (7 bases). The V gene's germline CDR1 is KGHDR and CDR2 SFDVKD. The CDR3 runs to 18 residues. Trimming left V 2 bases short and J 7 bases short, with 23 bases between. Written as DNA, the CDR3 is TGTGCCACCAGTGATTCTCTTACGCCGGGGGGCGTTCGGAATGAGCAGTTCTTC. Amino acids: CATSDSLTPGGVRNEQFF.

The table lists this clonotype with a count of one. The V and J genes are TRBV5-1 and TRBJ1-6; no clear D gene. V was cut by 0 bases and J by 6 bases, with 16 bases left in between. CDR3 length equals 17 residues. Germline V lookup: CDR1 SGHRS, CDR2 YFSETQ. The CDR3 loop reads CASSLGLGGRLNSPLHF. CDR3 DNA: TGCGCCAGCAGCTTGGGCCTAGGAGGGCGACTTAATTCACCCCTCCACTTT.